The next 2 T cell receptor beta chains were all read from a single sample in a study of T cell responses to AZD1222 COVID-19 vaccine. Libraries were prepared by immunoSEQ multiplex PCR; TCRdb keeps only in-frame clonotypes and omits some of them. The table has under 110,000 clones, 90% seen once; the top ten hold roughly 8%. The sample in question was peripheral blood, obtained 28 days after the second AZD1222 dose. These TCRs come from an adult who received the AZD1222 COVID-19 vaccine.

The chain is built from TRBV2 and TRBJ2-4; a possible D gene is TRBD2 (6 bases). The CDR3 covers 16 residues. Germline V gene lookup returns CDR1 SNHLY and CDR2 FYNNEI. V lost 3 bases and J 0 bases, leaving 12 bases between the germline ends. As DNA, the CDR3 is TGTGCCAGCAGTGAGGGGGGTTGGGTAGCCAAAAACATTCAGTACTTC. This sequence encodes CASSEGGWVAKNIQYF.

CDR3 sequence: CASSLVPLSSGGLYEQYF. The CDR3 DNA reads as TGTGCCAGCAGCTTAGTCCCCTTATCCAGCGGGGGGCTATACGAGCAGTACTTC. J is TRBJ2-7 and V is TRBV7-6; 9 nucleotides agree with TRBD2. This CDR3 comprises 18 residues. V lost 1 base, J lost 4 bases, and 14 bases stayed unmatched. Germline-derived CDR1 and CDR2 are SGHVS and FNYEAQ.